These T cell receptor beta chains were read from a single sample in a study of shared clonotypes between healthy human individuals. Produced via immunoSEQ multiplex PCR; TCRdb's table is partial and in-frame only. The table has 2.5 million or so clones, approximately 90% seen once. The sample taken for sequencing was naive CD4+ T cells sorted from blood. The receptor set was obtained from a man younger than 30 in good health. Both conserved end residues are part of each CDR3. The D gene is left open where the match is weak. Rows give clone size only sometimes, using once, few, many, or a class for an expanded clone.

13	-	TRBJ2-7	TRBV30	-	TGTGCCTGGAGTGTCGTGGGATTTCTCGAGCAGTACTTC	CAWSVVGFLEQYF
15	-	TRBJ1-3	TRBV5-1	-	TGCGCCAGCAGCTTGCAGGGGATCTCTGGAAACACCATATATTTT	CASSLQGISGNTIYF
15	-	TRBJ2-2	TRBV6-6	-	TGTGCCAGCAGCCCCACCCCAGGGGGGATCGGGGAGCTGTTTTTT	CASSPTPGGIGELFF
12	-	TRBJ2-4	TRBV7-2	-	TGTGCCAGCAGCTTAGAAGGACAGAAGGGGTACTTC	CASSLEGQKGYF
15	-	TRBJ1-6	TRBV6-1	-	TGTGCCACCGCACCACCGCAGGGGTATAATTCACCCCTCCACTTT	CATAPPQGYNSPLHF
13	-	TRBJ2-1	TRBV30	-	TGTGCCTGGGCTAAGGGGAGCCGGCATGAGCAGTTCTTC	CAWAKGSRHEQFF
18	TRBD2	TRBJ2-6	TRBV30	-	TGTGCCTGGAGTGTACGGGAGGGCCCACCCTCTGGGGCCAACGTCCTGACTTTC	CAWSVREGPPSGANVLTF
14	-	TRBJ2-1	TRBV4-1	-	TGCGCCAGCAGCCGGGACTTTTTATTCAATGAGCAGTTCTTC	CASSRDFLFNEQFF
11	-	TRBJ2-7	TRBV7-8	-	TGTGCCAGCAGCGTGACCTACGAGCAGTACTTC	CASSVTYEQYF
14	-	TRBJ2-1	TRBV12-5	-	TGTGCTAGTGGTCCCAGGACTTCCTACAATGAGCAGTTCTTC	CASGPRTSYNEQFF
15	-	TRBJ1-4	TRBV5-1	-	TGCGCCAGCAGACCTGCTCCGGGGGGTAATGAAAAACTGTTTTTT	CASRPAPGGNEKLFF
16	-	TRBJ1-4	TRBV28	-	TGTGCCAGCAGTTACGATCTAAGGTCAACTAATGAAAAACTGTTTTTT	CASSYDLRSTNEKLFF
16	TRBD1	TRBJ1-5	TRBV11-2	-	TGTGCCAGCAGCTCCGGGACAGGGTTAGGCAATCAGCCCCAGCATTTT	CASSSGTGLGNQPQHF
16	TRBD2	TRBJ2-3	TRBV5-4	-	TGTGCCAGCAGCCCTGAACTAGCGGGAGAGGGCGCTACGCAGTATTTT	CASSPELAGEGATQYF
14	-	TRBJ1-5	TRBV6-5	-	TGTGCCAGCAGTTACGATGGTACTAGTCAGCCCCAGCATTTT	CASSYDGTSQPQHF
16	-	TRBJ2-7	TRBV28	-	TGTGCCAGCAGTTCCTATGGCCTCAGGACCCCCTACGAGCAGTACTTC	CASSSYGLRTPYEQYF
14	-	TRBJ1-2	TRBV6-1	-	TGTGCCAGCAGCTCAAATGAGGGATTCTATGGCTACACCTTC	CASSSNEGFYGYTF
13	-	TRBJ1-2	TRBV25-1	-	TGTGCCAGCAGTGAATATGGCAATAATGGCTACACCTTC	CASSEYGNNGYTF
13	-	TRBJ2-7	TRBV28	-	TGTGCCAGCAGTGAGGGACCTGTCGGCGAGCAGTACTTC	CASSEGPVGEQYF
17	TRBD1	TRBJ1-5	TRBV23-1	-	TGCGCCAGCAGCCCCCCGGGACAGGCTAATAGCAATCAGCCCCAGCATTTT	CASSPPGQANSNQPQHF
14	TRBD1	TRBJ1-6	TRBV27	-	TGTGCCAGCAGTTTAGGGGACAGGGGGACACCCCTCCACTTT	CASSLGDRGTPLHF
14	TRBD1	TRBJ2-5	TRBV5-4	-	TGTGCCAGCAGCCAGACAGGGTCCCAAGAGACCCAGTACTTC	CASSQTGSQETQYF
15	TRBD2	TRBJ2-2	TRBV7-7	once	TGTGCTATCCCGACTAGCGGGTATAACACCGGGGAGCTGTTTTTT	CAIPTSGYNTGELFF
14	-	TRBJ2-3	TRBV5-4	-	TGTGCCAGCAGCTTGGACAGGGTGACAGATACGCAGTATTTT	CASSLDRVTDTQYF
15	-	TRBJ1-5	TRBV25-1	once	TGTGCCAGCAGTGAATCCAGGGAACCCAATCAGCCCCAGCATTTT	CASSESREPNQPQHF
16	TRBD1	TRBJ1-2	TRBV28	-	TGTGCCAGCAGTTACCCCAGGGGGGGACGCAACGATGGCTACACCTTC	CASSYPRGGRNDGYTF
13	-	TRBJ2-3	TRBV7-2	-	TGTGCCAGCAGCTTAATCAAGTCCCGGCCGCAGTATTTT	CASSLIKSRPQYF
16	TRBD1	TRBJ2-5	TRBV30	once	TGTGCCTGGAGTGGACACCTCGGGACAGGGGAAGAGACCCAGTACTTC	CAWSGHLGTGEETQYF
16	TRBD1	TRBJ2-2	TRBV10-3	-	TGTGCCATCAGTGAGTCTGGACAGGGGATCACCGGGGAGCTGTTTTTT	CAISESGQGITGELFF
17	TRBD1	TRBJ2-2	TRBV5-8	-	TGTGCCAGCAGCTCCCTGCTCGGGACAGGGGTCACCGGGGAGCTGTTTTTT	CASSSLLGTGVTGELFF
17	TRBD1	TRBJ2-7	TRBV18	-	TGTGCCAGCTCACCACTTCCATCCGGGACAGGGTTCGACGAGCAGTACTTC	CASSPLPSGTGFDEQYF
17	TRBD2	TRBJ2-1	TRBV4-3	once	TGCGCCAGCACCACCGAGACCGGACTAGCGGGAGTCAATGAGCAGTTCTTC	CASTTETGLAGVNEQFF
15	TRBD1	TRBJ2-1	TRBV9	-	TGTGCCAGCAGCGGGGGGACAGGGTCCTACAATGAGCAGTTCTTC	CASSGGTGSYNEQFF
15	-	TRBJ2-1	TRBV7-2	once	TGTGCCAGCAGCTTAGAGCGGGCCGCCTACAATGAGCAGTTCTTC	CASSLERAAYNEQFF
18	TRBD1	TRBJ1-6	TRBV6-4	-	TGTGCCAGCAGTGACTCGACAGGGGGCCCCTCCTATAATTCACCCCTCCACTTT	CASSDSTGGPSYNSPLHF
11	-	TRBJ2-7	TRBV5-1	-	TGCGCCAGCAGCTTGGGAAACGAGCAGTACTTC	CASSLGNEQYF
16	-	TRBJ1-5	TRBV6-1	-	TGTGCCAGCAGTGAAGCACCAGGCCTGGCGGGTCAGCCCCAGCATTTT	CASSEAPGLAGQPQHF
16	TRBD2	TRBJ2-1	TRBV11-2	-	TGTGCCAGCAGTAACGAACTAGCGGGGAAATACAATGAGCAGTTCTTC	CASSNELAGKYNEQFF
15	-	TRBJ2-2	TRBV28	-	TGTGCCAGCAGTTTAACCCCGCAGGGCACCGGGGAGCTGTTTTTT	CASSLTPQGTGELFF
13	-	TRBJ2-2	TRBV29-1	once	TGCAGCGTTGAAGGGCAGAACACCGGGGAGCTGTTTTTT	CSVEGQNTGELFF
16	TRBD2	TRBJ2-1	TRBV19	-	TGTGCCAGTAGCTTACTAGCGATATATACCTACAATGAGCAGTTCTTC	CASSLLAIYTYNEQFF
19	TRBD2	TRBJ2-3	TRBV9	-	TGTGCCAGCAGCGTAGCTACCGGACTAGCGGGGGGAAGAACAGATACGCAGTATTTT	CASSVATGLAGGRTDTQYF
14	-	TRBJ2-2	TRBV27	-	TGTGCCAGCAGTCCCCAGATAACTACCGGGGAGCTGTTTTTT	CASSPQITTGELFF
16	-	TRBJ2-1	TRBV6-6	-	TGTGCCAGCAGTTACTCTGCGGGGGCCCTCTACAATGAGCAGTTCTTC	CASSYSAGALYNEQFF
13	-	TRBJ2-5	TRBV9	-	TGTGCCAGCAGCGTAGCAGGACAAGAGACCCAGTACTTC	CASSVAGQETQYF
13	-	TRBJ1-6	TRBV13	-	TGTGCCAGCAGCTGGGGTTACAATTCACCCCTCCACTTT	CASSWGYNSPLHF
15	-	TRBJ1-5	TRBV19	-	TGTGCCAGTAGTATAATACCCCATAGCAATCAGCCCCAGCATTTT	CASSIIPHSNQPQHF
15	TRBD1	TRBJ1-5	TRBV2	-	TGTGCCAGCAGGAGGGACAGGGGTGGCAATCAGCCCCAGCATTTT	CASRRDRGGNQPQHF
12	-	TRBJ2-3	TRBV2	-	TGTGCCAGCAGTGTTCGGCCAGATACGCAGTATTTT	CASSVRPDTQYF
16	-	TRBJ2-3	TRBV10-3	once	TGTGCCATCAGTGACGGCAGAGCGACTAGCACAGATACGCAGTATTTT	CAISDGRATSTDTQYF
14	-	TRBJ1-1	TRBV18	-	TGTGCCAGCTCACCGCAGGGCCCGAACACTGAAGCTTTCTTT	CASSPQGPNTEAFF
15	-	TRBJ1-1	TRBV5-1	-	TGCGCCAGCAGCTTTTCCTCAGGGATGAACACTGAAGCTTTCTTT	CASSFSSGMNTEAFF
12	-	TRBJ2-7	TRBV10-3	-	TGTGCCTTCGGGAGCGAGGTTTACGAGCAGTACTTC	CAFGSEVYEQYF
14	TRBD1	TRBJ1-1	TRBV5-1	-	TGCGCCAGCAGCTTGTACCAGGACAGGCCCGAAGCTTTCTTT	CASSLYQDRPEAFF